Below are 8 T cell receptor beta chains sequenced from a single sample in a study of spatial heterogeneity in lung cancer. Time point given: sample taken at primary tumor resection. TCRdb processed the 5' RACE reads anew with MiXCR; each CDR3 protein has one entry. The sample records around 26,000 distinct CDR3 sequences, 6% to 7.5% being singletons. Source: PBMCs, taken at surgery. These receptors came from a male donor with early-stage non-small cell lung cancer.

V and J are TRBV11-2 and TRBJ2-1, with 9 bases that match TRBD2. This CDR3 region has 17 residues. Losses at the gene ends were 1 base for V and 2 bases for J; bases not matched to a gene: 6. In germline, CDR1 is SGHAT, CDR2 FQNNGV. For the CDR3, the DNA is TGTGCCAGCAGCTTAGGCGGGGGGGTATTTACCTACAATGAGCAGTTCTTC. This gives the protein CASSLGGGVFTYNEQFF.

This chain joins TRBV11-2 and TRBJ2-3; possibly TRBD2 for D (5 bases). From germline, CDR1 is SGHAT and CDR2 FQNNGV. Trimming cost V 4 bases and J 3 bases, with 11 bases left between them. The CDR3 loop spans 14 amino acids. CDR3 amino acids: CASSWVGGTDTQYF. The CDR3 DNA is TGTGCCAGCAGCTGGGTAGGCGGGACAGATACGCAGTATTTT.

The chain has TRBV27 and TRBJ1-5; D gene ambiguous. Germline loops: CDR1 MNHEY, CDR2 SMNVEV (reference sequence). Trimming shortened V by 2 bases and J by 6 bases, and 8 bases separated the two germline ends. The CDR3 has 13 residues. CDR3 protein: CASSLSFSQPQHF. Here the CDR3 DNA reads TGTGCCAGCAGTTTAAGCTTCAGTCAGCCCCAGCATTTT.

This clonotype occurred many times. The chain uses TRBV5-6 and TRBJ2-5, with a tentative D call TRBD2 (6 bases). The V and J ends lost 3 bases and 5 bases respectively, with 11 bases between them. The germline V gene has CDR1 SGHDT and CDR2 YYEEEE. The CDR3 is 13 amino acids. The CDR3 nucleotides are TGTGCCAGCAGCTCCCGGGGGAGGGAGACCCAGTACTTC. This translates into CASSSRGRETQYF.

The V gene is TRBV28, the J gene TRBJ2-5; 8 bases are a match to TRBD2. V trimming: 7 bases; J trimming: 0 bases; junction bases outside the gene matches: 10. This CDR3 has 16 amino acids. Germline V CDR1 and CDR2: MDHEN, SYDVKM. The CDR3 protein is CASKSAGVGYQETQYF. The CDR3 DNA follows: TGTGCCAGCAAGTCAGCGGGGGTCGGGTACCAAGAGACCCAGTACTTC.

The table lists this clonotype with many counts. The V gene is TRBV4-2, the J gene TRBJ2-5, with TRBD2 matching over 7 bases. Per germline, CDR1 LGHNA and CDR2 YNFKEQ. The V segment lost 1 base and the J segment 1 base; nucleotides outside the gene matches: 3. The CDR3 has 15 residues. The CDR3 is CASSQGGGTQETQYF. The CDR3 DNA follows: TGTGCCAGCAGCCAAGGGGGGGGAACCCAAGAGACCCAGTACTTC.

V is TRBV7-2 and J is TRBJ2-3, with 7 nucleotides matching TRBD2. The CDR3 is made up of 16 amino acids. V was pared by 5 bases and J by 1 base, with 9 bases of the junction left unmatched. Germline CDR1 SGHTA, CDR2 FQGNSA. The CDR3 region has the DNA TGTGCCAGCAGCCCCCTACTAGCGAGTCGCACAGATACGCAGTATTTT. This translates into CASSPLLASRTDTQYF.

A few counts support this clonotype. CDR3 sequence (DNA): TGCGCCAGCAGCCAAGATTTGGGGGGCGTAATGCGCACTGAAGCTTTCTTT. Its protein is CASSQDLGGVMRTEAFF. This sequence joins TRBV4-1 and TRBJ1-1, with D maybe TRBD1 (6 bases). The CDR3 sequence is 17 residues long. Germline V gene data show CDR1 as MGHRA and CDR2 as YSYEKL. Trimming took 0 bases from V and 4 from J, leaving 18 bases between them.